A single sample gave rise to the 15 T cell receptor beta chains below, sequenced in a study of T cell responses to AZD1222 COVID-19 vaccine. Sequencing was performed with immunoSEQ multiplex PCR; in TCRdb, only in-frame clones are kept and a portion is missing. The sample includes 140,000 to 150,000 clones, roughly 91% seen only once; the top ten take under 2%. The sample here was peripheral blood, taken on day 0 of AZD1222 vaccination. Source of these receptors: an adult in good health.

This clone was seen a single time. The CDR3 DNA reads TGTGCCAGCAGCGTAGCTAGCCTGACCGGGGAGCTGTTTTTT. Translation gives CASSVASLTGELFF. The chain recombines TRBV9 with TRBJ2-2; D possibly corresponds to TRBD2 (5 bases). Trimming took 0 bases from V and 5 from J, leaving 8 bases between them. Germline loops: CDR1 SGDLS, CDR2 YYNGEE. CDR3 size: 14 residues.

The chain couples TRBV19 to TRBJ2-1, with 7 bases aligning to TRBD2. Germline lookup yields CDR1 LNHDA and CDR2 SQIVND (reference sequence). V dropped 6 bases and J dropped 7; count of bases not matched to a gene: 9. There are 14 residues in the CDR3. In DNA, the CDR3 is TGTGCCAGTAGATGGGAGGGCAGGAGTAATGAGCAGTTCTTC. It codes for CASRWEGRSNEQFF.

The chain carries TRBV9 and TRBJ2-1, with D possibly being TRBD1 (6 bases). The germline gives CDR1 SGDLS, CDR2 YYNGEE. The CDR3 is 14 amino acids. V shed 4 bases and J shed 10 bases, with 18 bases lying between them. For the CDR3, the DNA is TGTGCCAGCAGCCCGGGACAAGGGCCAAGGGAGCAGTTCTTC. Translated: CASSPGQGPREQFF.

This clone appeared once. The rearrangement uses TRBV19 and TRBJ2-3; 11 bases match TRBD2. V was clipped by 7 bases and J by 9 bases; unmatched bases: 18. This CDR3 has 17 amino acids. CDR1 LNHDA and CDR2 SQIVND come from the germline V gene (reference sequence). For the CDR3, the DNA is TGTGCCAGTACCGGGTCCTTAGCGGGAGGGCTTTTAGAGACGCAGTATTTT. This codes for CASTGSLAGGLLETQYF.

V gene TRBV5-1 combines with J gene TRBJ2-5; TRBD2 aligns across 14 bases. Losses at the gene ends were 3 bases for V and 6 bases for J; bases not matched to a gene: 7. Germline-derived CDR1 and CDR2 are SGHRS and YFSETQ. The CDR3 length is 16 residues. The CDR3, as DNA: TGCGCCAGCAGCTCCCTGACTAGCGGGGGGGCCCAGACCCAGTACTTC. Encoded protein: CASSSLTSGGAQTQYF.

CDR3: CASSLALPSDPLYNEQFF. CDR3 nucleotides: TGTGCCAGCAGCTTAGCTTTACCCTCCGATCCTTTATACAATGAGCAGTTCTTC. The chain carries TRBV7-8 and TRBJ2-1; D ambiguous. Trimming stripped 0 bases from V and 4 bases from J, with 19 bases between. This CDR3 is 18 amino acids long. The germline V gene has CDR1 SGHVS and CDR2 FQNEAQ.

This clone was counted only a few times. The CDR3 nucleotides read TGTGCCAGCAGCCTTAGGGGACAGGGGTGGGATACGCAGTATTTT. Its protein product is CASSLRGQGWDTQYF. The chain uses TRBV11-2 and TRBJ2-3, with 10 bases lining up with TRBD1. CDR3 size: 15 residues. Germline assignment: CDR1 SGHAT and CDR2 FQNNGV. The V gene end was trimmed by 5 bases and the J gene end by 6 bases; junction bases not matched to a gene: 8. Drawing the rest from reference TRBV11-2 and TRBJ2-3, the complete variable domain is EAGVAQSPRYKIIEKRQSVAFWCNPISGHATLYWYQQILGQGPKLLIQFQNNGVVDDSQLPKDRFSAERLKGVDSTLKIQPAKLEDSAVYLCASSLRGQGWDTQYFGPGTRLTVL.

DNA of the CDR3: TGCAGCGTGTCCGGGACACTCTACGAGCAGTACTTC. Translating it yields CSVSGTLYEQYF. The chain carries TRBV29-1 and TRBJ2-7; D possibly corresponds to TRBD1 (6 bases). The CDR3 runs 12 residues. Looked up from germline, CDR1 is SQVTM and CDR2 is ANQGSEA. V gave up 6 bases and J gave up 3 bases, with 12 bases separating them.

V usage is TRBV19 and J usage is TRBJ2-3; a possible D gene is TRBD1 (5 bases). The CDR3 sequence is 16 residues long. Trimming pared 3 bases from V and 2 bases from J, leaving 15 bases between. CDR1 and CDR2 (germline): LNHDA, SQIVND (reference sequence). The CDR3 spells CASSILTDDNTDTQYF. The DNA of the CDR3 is TGTGCCAGTAGTATTTTGACAGACGATAACACAGATACGCAGTATTTT.

As DNA, the CDR3 is TGTGCCTGGAGTGCCCTAATCTATGGCTACACCTTC. The encoded protein is CAWSALIYGYTF. The V call is TRBV30, the J call TRBJ1-2; D call uncertain. This CDR3 is 12 amino acids long. Per the germline V gene, CDR1 is GTSNPN and CDR2 is SVGIG (reference sequence). V was clipped by 1 base and J by 4 bases, with 7 bases between them.

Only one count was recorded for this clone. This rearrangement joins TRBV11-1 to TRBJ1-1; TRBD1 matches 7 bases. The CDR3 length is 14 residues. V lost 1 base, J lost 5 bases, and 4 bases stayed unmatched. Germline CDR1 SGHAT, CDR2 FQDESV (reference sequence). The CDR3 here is CASSLDRGGTEAFF. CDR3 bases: TGTGCCAGCAGCTTAGACAGGGGAGGGACTGAAGCTTTCTTT. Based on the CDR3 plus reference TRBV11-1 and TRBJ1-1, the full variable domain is EAEVAQSPRYKITEKSQAVAFWCDPISGHATLYWYRQILGQGPELLVQFQDESVVDDSQLPKDRFSAERLKGVDSTLKIQPAELGDSAMYLCASSLDRGGTEAFFGQGTRLTVV.

In DNA, the CDR3 is TGTGCCAGCAGCTTAGGCAAGGGGACGGTCAATGAGCAGTTCTTC. The encoded protein is CASSLGKGTVNEQFF. The chain couples TRBV13 to TRBJ2-1; D might be TRBD1 or TRBD2, each matching 5 bases. The CDR3 is 15 amino acids. Germline V lookup: CDR1 PRHDT, CDR2 FYEKMQ (reference sequence). V was clipped by 0 bases and J by 6 bases, with 12 bases between them.

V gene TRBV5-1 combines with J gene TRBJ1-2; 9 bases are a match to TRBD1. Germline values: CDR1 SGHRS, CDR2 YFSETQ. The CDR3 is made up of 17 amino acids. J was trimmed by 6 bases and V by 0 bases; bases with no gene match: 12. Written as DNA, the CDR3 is TGCGCCAGCAGCTTGGTTCGGACAGGGGAGGGTGGGCATGGCTACACCTTC. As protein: CASSLVRTGEGGHGYTF.

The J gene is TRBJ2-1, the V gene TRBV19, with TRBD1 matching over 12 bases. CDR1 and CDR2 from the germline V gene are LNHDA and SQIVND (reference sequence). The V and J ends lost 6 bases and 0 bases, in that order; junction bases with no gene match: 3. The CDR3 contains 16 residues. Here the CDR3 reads CASSRDRGLSYNEQFF. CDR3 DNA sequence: TGTGCCAGTAGCCGGGACAGGGGGCTCTCCTACAATGAGCAGTTCTTC. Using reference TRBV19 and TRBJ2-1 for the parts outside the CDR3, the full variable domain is DGGITQSPKYLFRKEGQNVTLSCEQNLNHDAMYWYRQDPGQGLRLIYYSQIVNDFQKGDIAEGYSVSREKKESFPLTVTSAQKNPTAFYLCASSRDRGLSYNEQFFGPGTRLTVL.

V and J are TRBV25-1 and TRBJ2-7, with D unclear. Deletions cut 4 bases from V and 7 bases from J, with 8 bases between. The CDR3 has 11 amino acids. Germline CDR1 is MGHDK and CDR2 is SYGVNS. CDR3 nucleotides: TGTGCCAGCAGTGGGTTAAGGGAGCAGTACTTC. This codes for CASSGLREQYF.